Described below is a single TCR beta chain sequence and its context. What it binds is unknown. The data were taken from a study of CD4 T cells in relation to SARS-CoV-2 and coronaviruses. Study-wide background: Convalescent donors were aged about 21 to 75, with median around 40 years.

CDR3 length: 19 amino acids. Germline trimming cut 2 bases from V and 7 bases from J; bases unmatched to any gene: 13. Germline assignment: CDR1 SGHRS and CDR2 YFSETQ. Findings and limits, study-wide: Monoreactive clones expanded significantly more to SARS-CoV-2 than crossreactive clones did.

Sequencing used immunoSEQ multiplex PCR; TCRdb keeps in-frame clones, though not all of them. The data show some 40,000 clones, with approximately 83% seen just once and around 3.3% held by the top ten. Naive and memory CD4+ T cells came from enriched cryopreserved PBMCs. The TCR comes from an adult with COVID-19. Sequencing used memory CD4+ T cells from PBMCs. V is TRBV5-1 and J is TRBJ2-1; 15 positions match TRBD2. The CDR3 DNA is TGCGCCAGCAGCTTAGCGGGACTAGCGGGAGGCCACCTGTGGAATGAGCAGTTCTTC. Its translation is CASSLAGLAGGHLWNEQFF.